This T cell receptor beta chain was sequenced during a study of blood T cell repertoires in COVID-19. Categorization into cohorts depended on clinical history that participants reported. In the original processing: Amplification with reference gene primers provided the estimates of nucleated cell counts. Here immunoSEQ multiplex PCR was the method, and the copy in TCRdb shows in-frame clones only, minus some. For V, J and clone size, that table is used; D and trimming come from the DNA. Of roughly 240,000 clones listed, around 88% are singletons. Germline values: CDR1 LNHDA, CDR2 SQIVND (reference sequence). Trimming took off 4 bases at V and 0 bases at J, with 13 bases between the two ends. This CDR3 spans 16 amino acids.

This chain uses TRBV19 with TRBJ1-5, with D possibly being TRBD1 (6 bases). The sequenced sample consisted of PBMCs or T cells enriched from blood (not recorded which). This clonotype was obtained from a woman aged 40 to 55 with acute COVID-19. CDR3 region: CASSTRTVYSNQPQHF. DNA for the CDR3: TGTGCCAGTAGTACTAGGACAGTTTATAGCAATCAGCCCCAGCATTTT.